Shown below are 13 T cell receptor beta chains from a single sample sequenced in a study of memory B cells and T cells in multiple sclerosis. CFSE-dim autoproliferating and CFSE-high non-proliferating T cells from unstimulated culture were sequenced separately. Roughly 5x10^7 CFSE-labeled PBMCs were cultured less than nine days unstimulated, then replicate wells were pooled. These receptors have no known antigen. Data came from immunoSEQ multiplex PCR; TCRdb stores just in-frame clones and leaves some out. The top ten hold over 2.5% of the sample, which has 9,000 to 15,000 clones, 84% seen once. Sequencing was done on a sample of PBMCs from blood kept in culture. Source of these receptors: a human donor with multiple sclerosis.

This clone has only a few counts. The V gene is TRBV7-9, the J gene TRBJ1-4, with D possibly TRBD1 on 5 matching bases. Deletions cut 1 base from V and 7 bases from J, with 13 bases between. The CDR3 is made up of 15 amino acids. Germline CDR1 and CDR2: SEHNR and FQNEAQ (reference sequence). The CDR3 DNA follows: TGTGCCAGCAGCTTAGACGGGGCCGTGGGTGAAAAACTGTTTTTT. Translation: CASSLDGAVGEKLFF.

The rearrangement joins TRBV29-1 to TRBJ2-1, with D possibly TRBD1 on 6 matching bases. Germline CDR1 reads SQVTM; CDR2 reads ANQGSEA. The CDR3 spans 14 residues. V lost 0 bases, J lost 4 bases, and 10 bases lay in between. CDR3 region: CSVEDIGQYNEQFF. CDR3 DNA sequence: TGCAGCGTTGAAGATATCGGACAGTACAATGAGCAGTTCTTC.

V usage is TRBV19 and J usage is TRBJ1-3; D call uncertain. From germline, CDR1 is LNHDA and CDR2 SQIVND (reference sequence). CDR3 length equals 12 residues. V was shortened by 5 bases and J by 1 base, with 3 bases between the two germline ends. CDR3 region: CASSLSGNTIYF. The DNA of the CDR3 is TGTGCCAGTAGTCTTTCTGGAAACACCATATATTTT.

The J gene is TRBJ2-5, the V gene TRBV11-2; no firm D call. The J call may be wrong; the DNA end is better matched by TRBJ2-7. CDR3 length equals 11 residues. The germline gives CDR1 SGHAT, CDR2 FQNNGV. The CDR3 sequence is CASSWSYEQYF. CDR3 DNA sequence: TGTGCCAGCAGCTGGAGCTACGAGCAGTACTTC.

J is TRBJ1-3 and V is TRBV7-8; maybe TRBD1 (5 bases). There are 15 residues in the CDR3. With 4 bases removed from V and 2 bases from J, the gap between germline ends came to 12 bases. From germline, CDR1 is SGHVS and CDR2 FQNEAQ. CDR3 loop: CASSSRGEPGNTIYF. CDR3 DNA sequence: TGTGCCAGCAGCTCGCGAGGGGAGCCTGGAAACACCATATATTTT.

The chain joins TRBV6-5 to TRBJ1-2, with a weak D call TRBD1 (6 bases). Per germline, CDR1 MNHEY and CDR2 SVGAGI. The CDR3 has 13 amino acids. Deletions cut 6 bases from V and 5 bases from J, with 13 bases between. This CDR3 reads CASSQTGIYGYTF. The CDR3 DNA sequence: TGTGCCAGCAGCCAGACAGGCATTTATGGCTACACCTTC.

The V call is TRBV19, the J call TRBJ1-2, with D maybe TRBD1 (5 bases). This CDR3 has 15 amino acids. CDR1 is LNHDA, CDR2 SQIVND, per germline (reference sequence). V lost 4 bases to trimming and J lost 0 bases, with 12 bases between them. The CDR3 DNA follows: TGTGCCAGTAGTAAGAGACAGATAGCTAACTATGGCTACACCTTC. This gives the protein CASSKRQIANYGYTF.

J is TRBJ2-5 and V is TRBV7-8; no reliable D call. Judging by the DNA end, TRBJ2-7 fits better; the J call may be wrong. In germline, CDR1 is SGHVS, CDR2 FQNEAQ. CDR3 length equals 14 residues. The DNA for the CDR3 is TGTGCCAGCAGCCCGTTAATGACAACCTACGAGCAGTACTTC. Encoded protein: CASSPLMTTYEQYF.

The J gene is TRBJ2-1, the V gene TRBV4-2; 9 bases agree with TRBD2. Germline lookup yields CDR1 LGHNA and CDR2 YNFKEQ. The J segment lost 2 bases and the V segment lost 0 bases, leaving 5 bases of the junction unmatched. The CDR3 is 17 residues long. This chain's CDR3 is CASSQEIAGAAYNEQFF. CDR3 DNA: TGTGCCAGCAGCCAAGAAATAGCGGGGGCCGCCTACAATGAGCAGTTCTTC.

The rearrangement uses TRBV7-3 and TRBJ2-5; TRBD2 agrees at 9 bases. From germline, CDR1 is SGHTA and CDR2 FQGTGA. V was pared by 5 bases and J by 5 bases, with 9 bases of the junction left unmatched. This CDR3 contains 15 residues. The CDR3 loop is CASSNSGSAGETQYF. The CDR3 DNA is TGTGCCAGCAGCAATAGCGGGAGTGCGGGGGAGACCCAGTACTTC.

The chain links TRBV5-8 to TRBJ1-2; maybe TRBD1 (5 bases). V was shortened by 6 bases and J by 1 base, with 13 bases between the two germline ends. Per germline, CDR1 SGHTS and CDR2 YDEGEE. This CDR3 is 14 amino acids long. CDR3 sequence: CASNIGAFNYGYTF. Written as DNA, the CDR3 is TGTGCCAGCAATATCGGGGCCTTTAACTATGGCTACACCTTC. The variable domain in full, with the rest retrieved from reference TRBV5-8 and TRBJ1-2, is EAGVTQSPTHLIKTRGQQATLRCSPISGHTSVYWYQQALGLGLQFLLWYDEGEERNRGNFPPRFSGRQFPNYSSELNVNALELEDSALYLCASNIGAFNYGYTFGSGTRLTVV.

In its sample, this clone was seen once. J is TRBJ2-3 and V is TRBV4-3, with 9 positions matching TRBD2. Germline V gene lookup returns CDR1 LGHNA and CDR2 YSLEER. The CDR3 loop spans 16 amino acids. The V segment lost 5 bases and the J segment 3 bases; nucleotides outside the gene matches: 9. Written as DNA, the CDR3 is TGCGCCAGCAGCACCGCGGGAGGGGACTCGACAGATACGCAGTATTTT. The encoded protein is CASSTAGGDSTDTQYF.

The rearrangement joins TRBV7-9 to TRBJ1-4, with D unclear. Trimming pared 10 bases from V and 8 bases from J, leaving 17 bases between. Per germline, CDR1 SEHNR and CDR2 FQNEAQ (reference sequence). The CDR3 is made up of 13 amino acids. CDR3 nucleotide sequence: TGTGCCACCTCCCTTGGGCCCTTAGAAAAACTGTTTTTT. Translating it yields CATSLGPLEKLFF.